What follows are 9 T cell receptor beta chains derived from one specimen sequenced in a study of spatial heterogeneity in lung cancer. TCRdb used MiXCR to reprocess the 5' RACE reads, holding one entry per CDR3 protein. The data hold over 10,000 distinct CDR3 sequences, with approximately 15% observed a single time. Time point of the sample: sample taken at primary tumor resection. Without sorting, whole RNA was sequenced from tumor, nontumor lung or frozen PBMC. Sequencing was performed on PBMCs, taken at surgery. The receptor source for this set is a male donor with early-stage non-small cell lung cancer.

This clonotype was seen at least ten times. This chain uses TRBV20-1 with TRBJ2-7; 7 positions match TRBD1. The CDR3 runs 12 residues. Germline CDR1 and CDR2: DFQATT and SNEGSKA (reference sequence). Losses at the gene ends were 3 bases for V and 6 bases for J; bases not matched to a gene: 5. The CDR3 region is CSASFGTAEQYF. Written as DNA, the CDR3 is TGCAGTGCTAGTTTTGGGACAGCCGAGCAGTACTTC.

This clonotype came up a few times. V usage is TRBV13 and J usage is TRBJ2-2; 10 bases match TRBD2. V lost 0 bases and J lost 4; bases outside the gene matches: 5. This CDR3 contains 17 residues. The germline V gene has CDR1 PRHDT and CDR2 FYEKMQ (reference sequence). The CDR3 nucleotides read TGTGCCAGCAGCTTAGGTGGTCCTAGCGGGGGCACCGGGGAGCTGTTTTTT. Translating it yields CASSLGGPSGGTGELFF.

At least ten counts were recorded for this clonotype. This chain joins TRBV24-1 and TRBJ2-7; D may be TRBD1 (6 bases). Trimming pared 9 bases from V and 0 bases from J, leaving 14 bases between. The CDR3 runs 14 residues. Germline V lookup: CDR1 KGHDR, CDR2 SFDVKD. CDR3 bases: TGTGCCACCCCACCGGGACAAGGCTCCTACGAGCAGTACTTC. This encodes CATPPGQGSYEQYF.

In its sample, this clonotype was seen a few times. The rearrangement uses TRBV2 and TRBJ2-4, with D perhaps assigned TRBD1 or TRBD2 (5 bases each). There are 18 residues in the CDR3. Per germline, CDR1 SNHLY and CDR2 FYNNEI. Trimming took 7 bases from V and 1 from J, leaving 23 bases between them. This chain's CDR3 is CASKGSRGRELAKNIQYF. In DNA form, the CDR3 reads TGTGCCAGCAAGGGAAGTAGGGGAAGGGAGTTGGCCAAAAACATTCAGTACTTC.

This clonotype was observed a few times. V gene TRBV29-1 combines with J gene TRBJ2-5, with D perhaps matching TRBD1 (5 bases). The CDR3 length is 14 residues. V shed 6 bases and J shed 5 bases, with 19 bases lying between them. Germline lookup yields CDR1 SQVTM and CDR2 ANQGSEA. This CDR3 reads CSVLTVRVGETQYF. CDR3 nucleotide sequence: TGCAGCGTCCTAACCGTCAGGGTGGGGGAGACCCAGTACTTC. The entire variable domain, with the rest obtained from reference TRBV29-1 and TRBJ2-5, is as follows: SAVISQKPSRDICQRGTSLTIQCQVDSQVTMMFWYRQQPGQSLTLIATANQGSEATYESGFVIDKFPISRPNLTFSTLTVSNMSPEDSSIYLCSVLTVRVGETQYFGPGTRLLVL.

This clonotype was seen a handful of times. The chain has TRBV7-8 and TRBJ2-3, with D hard to call. This CDR3 is built from 14 residues. With 3 bases removed from V and 6 bases from J, the gap between germline ends came to 13 bases. Germline values: CDR1 SGHVS, CDR2 FQNEAQ. The CDR3 reads CASSFGSGYDTQYF. CDR3 coding DNA: TGTGCCAGCAGCTTTGGGTCCGGGTACGATACGCAGTATTTT.

This clonotype was counted at least ten times. The rearrangement links TRBV7-2 to TRBJ1-2; 9 bases agree with TRBD1. The CDR3 has 15 residues. The V and J ends lost 5 bases and 0 bases, in that order; junction bases with no gene match: 4. The germline gives CDR1 SGHTA, CDR2 FQGNSA. The CDR3 region has the DNA TGTGCCAGCAGCGGGGACAGGGCGGCTAACTATGGCTACACCTTC. Protein sequence: CASSGDRAANYGYTF.

This clonotype was found a few times. The rearrangement uses TRBV6-5 and TRBJ2-1, with 7 bases lining up with TRBD2. This CDR3 comprises 15 residues. Trimming took 6 bases from V and 2 from J; bases not matched to a gene: 7. Germline V gene lookup returns CDR1 MNHEY and CDR2 SVGAGI. CDR3 sequence: CASSRLASTYNEQFF. The CDR3, as DNA: TGTGCCAGCAGCCGACTAGCTTCTACCTACAATGAGCAGTTCTTC.

This clonotype is termed medium-sized (0.01 to 0.1%). The J gene is TRBJ2-1, the V gene TRBV7-2, with 14 nucleotides matching TRBD2. CDR1 and CDR2 from the germline V gene are SGHTA and FQGNSA. The CDR3 spans 18 residues. Trimming at V came to 1 base and at J to 4 bases, leaving 6 bases not matched to a gene. The chain's CDR3 is CASSLEGTSGRYYNEQFF. The CDR3 DNA is TGTGCCAGCAGCTTAGAAGGGACTAGCGGGAGATATTACAATGAGCAGTTCTTC.